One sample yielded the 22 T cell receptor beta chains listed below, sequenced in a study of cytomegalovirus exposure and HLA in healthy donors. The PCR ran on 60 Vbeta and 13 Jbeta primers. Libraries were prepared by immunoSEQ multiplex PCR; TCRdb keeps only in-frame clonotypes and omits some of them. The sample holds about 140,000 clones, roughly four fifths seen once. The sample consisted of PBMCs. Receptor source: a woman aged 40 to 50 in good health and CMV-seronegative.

CDR3: CATSRGLGLVAYEQYF. For the CDR3, the DNA is TGTGCCACCAGCAGAGGCCTGGGACTAGTGGCTTACGAGCAGTACTTC. V is TRBV15 and J is TRBJ2-7; 8 bases are shared with TRBD2. Germline trimming cut 1 base from V and 4 bases from J; bases unmatched to any gene: 9. The CDR3 runs 16 residues. Germline CDR1 is LNHNV and CDR2 is YYDKDF (reference sequence). The variable domain in full, completed from reference TRBV15 and TRBJ2-7, reads DAMVIQNPRYQVTQFGKPVTLSCSQTLNHNVMYWYQQKSSQAPKLLFHYYDKDFNNEADTPDNFQSRRPNTSFCFLDIRSPGLGDTAMYLCATSRGLGLVAYEQYFGPGTRLTVT.

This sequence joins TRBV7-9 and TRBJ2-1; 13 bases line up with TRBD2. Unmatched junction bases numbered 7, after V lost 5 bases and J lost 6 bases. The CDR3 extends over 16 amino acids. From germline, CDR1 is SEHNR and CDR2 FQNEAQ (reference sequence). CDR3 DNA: TGTGCCAGCAGCCCCTGGACTAGCGGGAGTATCAATGAGCAGTTCTTC. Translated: CASSPWTSGSINEQFF. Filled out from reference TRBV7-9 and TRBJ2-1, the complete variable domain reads DTGVSQNPRHKITKRGQNVTFRCDPISEHNRLYWYRQTLGQGPEFLTYFQNEAQLEKSRLLSDRFSAERPKGSFSTLEIQRTEQGDSAMYLCASSPWTSGSINEQFFGPGTRLTVL.

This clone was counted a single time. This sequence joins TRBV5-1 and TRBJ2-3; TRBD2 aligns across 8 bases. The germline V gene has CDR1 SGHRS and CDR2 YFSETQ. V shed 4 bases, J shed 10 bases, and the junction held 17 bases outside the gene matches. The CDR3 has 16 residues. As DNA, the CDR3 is TGCGCCAGCAGCCCTCCGGGACTAGGGTCTCTCGGGGCGCAGTATTTT. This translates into CASSPPGLGSLGAQYF. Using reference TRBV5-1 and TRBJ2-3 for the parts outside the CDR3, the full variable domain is KAGVTQTPRYLIKTRGQQVTLSCSPISGHRSVSWYQQTPGQGLQFLFEYFSETQRNKGNFPGRFSGRQFSNSRSEMNVSTLELGDSALYLCASSPPGLGSLGAQYFGPGTRLTVL.

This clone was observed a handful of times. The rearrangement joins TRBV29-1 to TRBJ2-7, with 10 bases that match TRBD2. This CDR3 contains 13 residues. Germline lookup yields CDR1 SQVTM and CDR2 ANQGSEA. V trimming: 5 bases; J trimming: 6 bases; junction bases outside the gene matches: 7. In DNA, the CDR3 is TGCAGCGTTTCAACTAGCGGGAATCTCGAGCAGTACTTC. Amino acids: CSVSTSGNLEQYF.

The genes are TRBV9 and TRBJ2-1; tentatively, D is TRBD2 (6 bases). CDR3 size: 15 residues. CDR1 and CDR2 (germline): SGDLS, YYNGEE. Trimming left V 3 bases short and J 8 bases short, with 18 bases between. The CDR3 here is CASSARDSFLHEQFF. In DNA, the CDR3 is TGTGCCAGCAGCGCCCGGGACTCCTTTTTGCATGAGCAGTTCTTC. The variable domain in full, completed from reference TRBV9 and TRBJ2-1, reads DSGVTQTPKHLITATGQRVTLRCSPRSGDLSVYWYQQSLDQGLQFLIQYYNGEERAKGNILERFSAQQFPDLHSELNLSSLELGDSALYFCASSARDSFLHEQFFGPGTRLTVL.

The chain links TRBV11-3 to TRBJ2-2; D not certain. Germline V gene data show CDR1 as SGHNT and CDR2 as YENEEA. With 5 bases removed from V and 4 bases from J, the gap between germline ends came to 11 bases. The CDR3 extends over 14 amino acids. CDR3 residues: CASSRLEGTGELFF. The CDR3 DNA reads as TGTGCCAGCAGCCGACTCGAAGGCACCGGGGAGCTGTTTTTT.

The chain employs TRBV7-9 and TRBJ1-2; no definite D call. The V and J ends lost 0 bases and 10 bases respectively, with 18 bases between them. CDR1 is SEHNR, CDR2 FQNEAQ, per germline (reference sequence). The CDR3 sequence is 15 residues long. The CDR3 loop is CASSLARVEQRVYTF. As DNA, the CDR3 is TGTGCCAGCAGCTTAGCGCGGGTGGAACAACGGGTCTACACCTTC.

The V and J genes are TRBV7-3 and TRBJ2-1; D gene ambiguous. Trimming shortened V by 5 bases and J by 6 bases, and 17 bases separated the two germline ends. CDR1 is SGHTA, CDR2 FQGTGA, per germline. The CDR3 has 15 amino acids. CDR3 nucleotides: TGTGCCAGCAGCCCCCTTGCCCTTTCCGGCAATGAGCAGTTCTTC. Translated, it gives CASSPLALSGNEQFF.

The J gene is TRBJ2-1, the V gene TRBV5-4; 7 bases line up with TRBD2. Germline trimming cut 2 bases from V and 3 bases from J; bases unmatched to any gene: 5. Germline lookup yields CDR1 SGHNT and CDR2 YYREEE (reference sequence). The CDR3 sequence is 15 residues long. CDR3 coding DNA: TGTGCCAGCAGCTTCCGCGGGAGTGACTACAATGAGCAGTTCTTC. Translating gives CASSFRGSDYNEQFF.

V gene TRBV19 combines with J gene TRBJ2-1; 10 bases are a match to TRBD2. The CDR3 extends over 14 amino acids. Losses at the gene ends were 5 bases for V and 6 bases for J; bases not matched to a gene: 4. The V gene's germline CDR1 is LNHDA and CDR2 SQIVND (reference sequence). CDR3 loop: CASSYGTSVNEQFF. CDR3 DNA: TGTGCCAGTAGTTACGGGACTAGCGTCAATGAGCAGTTCTTC.

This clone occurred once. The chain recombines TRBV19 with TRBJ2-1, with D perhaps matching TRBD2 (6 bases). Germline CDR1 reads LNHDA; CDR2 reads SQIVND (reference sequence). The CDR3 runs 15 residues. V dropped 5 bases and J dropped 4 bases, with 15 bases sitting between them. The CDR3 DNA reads TGTGCCAGTAGTGTCGGTTGGGGGGTATACAATGAGCAGTTCTTC. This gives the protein CASSVGWGVYNEQFF.

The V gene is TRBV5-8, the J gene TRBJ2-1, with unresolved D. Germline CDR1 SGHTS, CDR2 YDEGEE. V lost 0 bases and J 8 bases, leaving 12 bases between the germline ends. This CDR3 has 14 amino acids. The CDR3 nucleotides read TGTGCCAGCAGCTTGGGTCTAGTCGTGTATGAGCAGTTCTTC. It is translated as CASSLGLVVYEQFF.

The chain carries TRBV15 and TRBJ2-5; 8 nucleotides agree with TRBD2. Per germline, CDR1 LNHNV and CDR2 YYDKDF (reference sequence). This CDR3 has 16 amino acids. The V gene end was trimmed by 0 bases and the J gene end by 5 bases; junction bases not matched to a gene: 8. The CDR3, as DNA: TGTGCCACCAGCAGAGATCGGAGCGGGAGCGGGGAGACCCAGTACTTC. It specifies CATSRDRSGSGETQYF. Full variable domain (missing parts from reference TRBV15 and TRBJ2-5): DAMVIQNPRYQVTQFGKPVTLSCSQTLNHNVMYWYQQKSSQAPKLLFHYYDKDFNNEADTPDNFQSRRPNTSFCFLDIRSPGLGDTAMYLCATSRDRSGSGETQYFGPGTRLLVL.

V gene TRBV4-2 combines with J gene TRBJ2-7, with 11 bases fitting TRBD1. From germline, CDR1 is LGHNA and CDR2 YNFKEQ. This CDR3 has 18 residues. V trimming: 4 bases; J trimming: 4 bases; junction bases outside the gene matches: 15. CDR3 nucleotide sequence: TGTGCCAGCAGCCTCCTATCAGGGAGGACAGGGGGCGCGTACGAGCAGTACTTC. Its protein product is CASSLLSGRTGGAYEQYF.

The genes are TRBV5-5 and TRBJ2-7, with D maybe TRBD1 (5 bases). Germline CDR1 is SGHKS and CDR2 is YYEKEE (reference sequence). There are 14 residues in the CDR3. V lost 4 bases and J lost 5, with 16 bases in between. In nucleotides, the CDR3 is TGTGCCAGCAGCAAACAGGTTAAGATGCACGAGCAGTACTTC. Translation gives CASSKQVKMHEQYF.

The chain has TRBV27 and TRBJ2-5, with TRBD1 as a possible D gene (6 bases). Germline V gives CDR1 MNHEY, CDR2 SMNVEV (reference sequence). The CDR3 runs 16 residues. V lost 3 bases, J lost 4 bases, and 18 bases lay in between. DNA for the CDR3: TGTGCCAGCAGTTTGTCGGGGCAGGGGAAAAGAGAGACCCAGTACTTC. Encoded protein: CASSLSGQGKRETQYF.

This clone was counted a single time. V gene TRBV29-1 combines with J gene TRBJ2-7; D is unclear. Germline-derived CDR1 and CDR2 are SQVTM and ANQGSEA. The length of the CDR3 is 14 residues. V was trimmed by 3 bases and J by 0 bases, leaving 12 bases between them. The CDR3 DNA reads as TGCAGCGTTGAGCGGCTAGACCTCTCCTACGAGCAGTACTTC. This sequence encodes CSVERLDLSYEQYF.

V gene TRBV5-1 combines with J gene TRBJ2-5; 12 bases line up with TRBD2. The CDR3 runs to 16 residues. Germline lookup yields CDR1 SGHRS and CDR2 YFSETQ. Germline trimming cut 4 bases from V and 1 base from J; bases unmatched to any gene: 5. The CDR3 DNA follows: TGCGCCAGCAGCCAGGGGACTAGCGGGTTCCAAGAGACCCAGTACTTC. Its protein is CASSQGTSGFQETQYF. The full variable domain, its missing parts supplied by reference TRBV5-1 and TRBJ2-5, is KAGVTQTPRYLIKTRGQQVTLSCSPISGHRSVSWYQQTPGQGLQFLFEYFSETQRNKGNFPGRFSGRQFSNSRSEMNVSTLELGDSALYLCASSQGTSGFQETQYFGPGTRLLVL.

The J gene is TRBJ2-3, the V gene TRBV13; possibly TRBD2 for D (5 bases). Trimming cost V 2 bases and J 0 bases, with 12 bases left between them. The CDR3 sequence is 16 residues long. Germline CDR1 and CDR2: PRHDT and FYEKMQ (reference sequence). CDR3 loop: CASSLWEWGSTDTQYF. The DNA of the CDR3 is TGTGCCAGCAGCTTATGGGAGTGGGGTAGCACAGATACGCAGTATTTT.

The CDR3 DNA sequence: TGTGCCAGCAGCCCCCCCGGCGGACAGAGGGGATTGGGCGGGGAGCTGTTTTTT. Translation: CASSPPGGQRGLGGELFF. This rearrangement joins TRBV14 to TRBJ2-2; possibly TRBD1 for D (6 bases). The CDR3 loop spans 18 amino acids. Trimming pared 4 bases from V and 7 bases from J, leaving 25 bases between. CDR1 and CDR2 from the germline V gene are SGHDN and FVKESK.

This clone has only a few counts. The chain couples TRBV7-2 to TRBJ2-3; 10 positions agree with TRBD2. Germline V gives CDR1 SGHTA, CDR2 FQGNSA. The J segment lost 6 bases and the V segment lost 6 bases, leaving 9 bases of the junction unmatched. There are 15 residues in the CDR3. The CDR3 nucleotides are TGTGCCAGCAGGCAGACCGGGACTAGCGCGGATACGCAGTATTTT. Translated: CASRQTGTSADTQYF.

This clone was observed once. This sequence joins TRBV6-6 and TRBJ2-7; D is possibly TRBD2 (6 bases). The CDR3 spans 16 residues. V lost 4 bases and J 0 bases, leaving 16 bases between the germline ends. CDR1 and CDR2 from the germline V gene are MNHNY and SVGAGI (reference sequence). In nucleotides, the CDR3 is TGTGCCAGCAGTTCCCTCGGGGAGGAGTTCTCCTACGAGCAGTACTTC. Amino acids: CASSSLGEEFSYEQYF.